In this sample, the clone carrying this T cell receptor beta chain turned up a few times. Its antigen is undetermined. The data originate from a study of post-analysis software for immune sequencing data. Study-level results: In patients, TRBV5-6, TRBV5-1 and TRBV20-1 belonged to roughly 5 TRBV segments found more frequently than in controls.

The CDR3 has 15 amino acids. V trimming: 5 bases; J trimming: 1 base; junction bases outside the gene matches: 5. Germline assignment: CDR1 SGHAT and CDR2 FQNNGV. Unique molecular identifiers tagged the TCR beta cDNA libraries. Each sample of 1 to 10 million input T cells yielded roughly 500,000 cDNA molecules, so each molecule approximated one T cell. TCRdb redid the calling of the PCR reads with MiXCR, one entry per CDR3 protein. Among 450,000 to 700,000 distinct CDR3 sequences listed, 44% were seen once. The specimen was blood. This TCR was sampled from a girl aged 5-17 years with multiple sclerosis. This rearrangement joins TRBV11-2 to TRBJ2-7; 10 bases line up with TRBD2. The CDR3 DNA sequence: TGTGCCAGCAGCCGTCAGACTAGCGGGTCCTACGAGCAGTACTTC. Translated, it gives CASSRQTSGSYEQYF.